This T cell receptor (beta chain) is from a study of cytomegalovirus exposure and HLA in healthy donors. Study-level background: The 120 validation repertoires matched the 600 to 700 first-cohort repertoires in platform, a later analysis reported.

V shed 5 bases, J shed 9 bases, and the junction held 6 bases outside the gene matches. Looked up from germline, CDR1 is SGHTA and CDR2 is FQGTGA. The length of the CDR3 is 14 residues. This clone showed up just a few times. Its antigen is not known. Study outcomes and limitations: With high specificity and sensitivity, the classifier reportedly diagnosed cytomegalovirus status. In a later analysis, first-cohort TCR clusters were found to tend to co-occur in the 90 to 150 validation repertoires. Some TCR beta chains (roughly 160 of them) were listed as cytomegalovirus-associated.

Sequencing used immunoSEQ multiplex PCR; TCRdb keeps in-frame clones, though not all of them. The data contain some 140,000 clones, around four fifths of them singletons. V usage is TRBV7-3 and J usage is TRBJ1-6; TRBD1 matches at 8 bases. The clonotype originates from a woman aged 30 to 39 in good health and CMV-seronegative. Material: PBMCs. CDR3 region: CASSKTGGTSPLHF. The CDR3 bases are TGTGCCAGCAGCAAAACAGGGGGAACTTCACCCCTCCACTTT.